This TCR beta chain came from a study of CD8 T cells in Susac syndrome. The CDR3 totals 14 residues. The V gene end was trimmed by 5 bases and the J gene end by 5 bases; junction bases not matched to a gene: 5. Per germline, CDR1 MNHEY and CDR2 SMNVEV (reference sequence). Sequencing of TCR beta was performed on blood CD8+ and CD4+ T cells. FACS enriched CD8+ TEMRA cells, while bulk CD8+ and CD4+ were negatively isolated. On this clonotype itself: Its antigen remains unidentified.

Reverse transcription of about 0.45 to 1 ug RNA was carried out with random hexamers. Multiplex immunoSEQ PCR targeted 54 Vbeta and 13 Jbeta TCR beta segments. TCRdb independently ran MiXCR on the immunoSEQ multiplex PCR reads; one entry per CDR3 protein. Among around 300,000 distinct CDR3 sequences listed, approximately 90% were seen once. Points from the study as a whole: It was acknowledged in the study that the number of individuals who were included in its TCR sequencing and HLA analysis was relatively small.

The sequence was obtained from a human donor with multiple sclerosis. The sample comprised CD8+ T cells from PBMCs. The rearrangement links TRBV27 to TRBJ2-1; TRBD1 matches 8 bases. In DNA, the CDR3 is TGTGCCAGCAGTAGGACAGGGAACGACAATGAGCAGTTCTTC. It codes for CASSRTGNDNEQFF.